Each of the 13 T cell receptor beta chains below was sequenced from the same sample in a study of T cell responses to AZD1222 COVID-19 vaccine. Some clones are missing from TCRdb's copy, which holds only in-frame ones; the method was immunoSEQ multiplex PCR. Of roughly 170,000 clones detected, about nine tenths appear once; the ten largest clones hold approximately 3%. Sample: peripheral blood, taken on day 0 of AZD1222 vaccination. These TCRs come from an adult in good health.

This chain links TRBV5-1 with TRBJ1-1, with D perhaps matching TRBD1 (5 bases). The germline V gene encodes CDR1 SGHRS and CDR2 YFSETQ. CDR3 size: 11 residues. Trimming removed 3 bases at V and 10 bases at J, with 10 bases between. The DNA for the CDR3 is TGCGCCAGCAGCTCTCAGGGAGGAGCTTTCTTT. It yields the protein CASSSQGGAFF.

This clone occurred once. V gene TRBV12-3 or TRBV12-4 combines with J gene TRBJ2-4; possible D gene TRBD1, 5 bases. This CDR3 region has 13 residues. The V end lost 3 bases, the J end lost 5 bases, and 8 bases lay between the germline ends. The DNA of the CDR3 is TGTGCCAGCAGTTTCTTGGGGCAAAACATTCAGTACTTC. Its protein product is CASSFLGQNIQYF.

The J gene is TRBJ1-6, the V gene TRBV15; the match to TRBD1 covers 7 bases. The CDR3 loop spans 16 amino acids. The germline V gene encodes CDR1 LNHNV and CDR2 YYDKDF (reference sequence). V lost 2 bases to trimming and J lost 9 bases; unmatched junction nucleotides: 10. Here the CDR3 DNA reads TGTGCCACCAGCAGACCTGCGACAGGGTGGATTTCACCCCTCCACTTT. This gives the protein CATSRPATGWISPLHF.

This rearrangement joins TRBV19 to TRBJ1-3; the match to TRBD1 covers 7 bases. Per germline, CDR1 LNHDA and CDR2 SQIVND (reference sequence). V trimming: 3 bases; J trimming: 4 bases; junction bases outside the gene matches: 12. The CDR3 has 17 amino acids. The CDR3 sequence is CASSMPTGQPRGNTIYF. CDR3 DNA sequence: TGTGCCAGTAGTATGCCGACAGGGCAACCTCGAGGAAACACCATATATTTT. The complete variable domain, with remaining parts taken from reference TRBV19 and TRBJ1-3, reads DGGITQSPKYLFRKEGQNVTLSCEQNLNHDAMYWYRQDPGQGLRLIYYSQIVNDFQKGDIAEGYSVSREKKESFPLTVTSAQKNPTAFYLCASSMPTGQPRGNTIYFGEGSWLTVV.

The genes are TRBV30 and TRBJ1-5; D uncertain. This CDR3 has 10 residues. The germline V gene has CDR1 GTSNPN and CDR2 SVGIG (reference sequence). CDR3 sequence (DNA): TGTCCACCCCCGGGGCAGCCCCAGCATTTT. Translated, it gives CPPPGQPQHF.

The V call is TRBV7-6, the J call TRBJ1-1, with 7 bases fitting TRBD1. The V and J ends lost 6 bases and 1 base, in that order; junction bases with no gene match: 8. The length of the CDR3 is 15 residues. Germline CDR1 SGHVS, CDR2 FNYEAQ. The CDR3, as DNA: TGTGCCAGCAGTGATAAGGCAGGGGGGAACACTGAAGCTTTCTTT. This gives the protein CASSDKAGGNTEAFF. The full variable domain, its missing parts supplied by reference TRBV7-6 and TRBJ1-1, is GAGVSQSPRYKVTKRGQDVALRCDPISGHVSLYWYRQALGQGPEFLTYFNYEAQQDKSGLPNDRFSAERPEGSISTLTIQRTEQRDSAMYRCASSDKAGGNTEAFFGQGTRLTVV.

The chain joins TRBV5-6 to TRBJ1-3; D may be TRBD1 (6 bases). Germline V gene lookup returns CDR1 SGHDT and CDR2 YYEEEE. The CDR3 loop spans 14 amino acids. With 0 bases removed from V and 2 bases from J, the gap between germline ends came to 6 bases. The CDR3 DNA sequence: TGTGCCAGCAGCTTGGGACAGGCTGGAAACACCATATATTTT. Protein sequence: CASSLGQAGNTIYF. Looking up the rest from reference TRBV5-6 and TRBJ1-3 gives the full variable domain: DAGVTQSPTHLIKTRGQQVTLRCSPKSGHDTVSWYQQALGQGPQFIFQYYEEEERQRGNFPDRFSGHQFPNYSSELNVNALLLGDSALYLCASSLGQAGNTIYFGEGSWLTVV.

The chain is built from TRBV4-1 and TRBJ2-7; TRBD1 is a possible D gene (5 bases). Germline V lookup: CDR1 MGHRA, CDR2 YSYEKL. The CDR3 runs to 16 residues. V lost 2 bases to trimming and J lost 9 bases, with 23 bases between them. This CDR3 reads CASSQLEGAPGIGQYF. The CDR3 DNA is TGCGCCAGCAGCCAACTGGAAGGGGCGCCTGGGATTGGGCAGTACTTC.

The CDR3 region is CATSRDGVSGARGEQFF. The CDR3, as DNA: TGTGCCACCAGCAGAGATGGGGTTAGCGGGGCCAGGGGTGAGCAGTTCTTC. V gene TRBV15 combines with J gene TRBJ2-1; 8 nucleotides align to TRBD2. Germline lookup yields CDR1 LNHNV and CDR2 YYDKDF (reference sequence). The CDR3 runs 17 residues. The junction had 13 bases not matched to a gene; V was cut back by 0 bases and J by 9 bases.

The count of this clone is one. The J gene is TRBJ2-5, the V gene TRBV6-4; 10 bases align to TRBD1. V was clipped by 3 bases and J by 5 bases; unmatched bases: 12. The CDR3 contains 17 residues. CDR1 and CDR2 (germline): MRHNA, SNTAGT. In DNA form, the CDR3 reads TGTGCCAGCAGTGAGGGGACAGGGGCGGCAAGAAGGGAGACCCAGTACTTC. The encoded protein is CASSEGTGAARRETQYF.

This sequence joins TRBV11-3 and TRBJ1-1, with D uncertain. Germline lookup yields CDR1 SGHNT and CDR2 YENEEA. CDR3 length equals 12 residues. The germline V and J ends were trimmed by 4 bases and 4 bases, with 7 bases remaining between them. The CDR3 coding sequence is TGTGCCAGCAGCTACAGTGGCACTGAAGCTTTCTTT. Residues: CASSYSGTEAFF.

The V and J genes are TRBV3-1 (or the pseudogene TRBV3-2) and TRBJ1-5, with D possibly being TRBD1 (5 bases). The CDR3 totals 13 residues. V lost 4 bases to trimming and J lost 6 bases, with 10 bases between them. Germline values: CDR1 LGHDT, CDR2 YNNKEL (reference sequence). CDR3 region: CASSLGESQPQHF. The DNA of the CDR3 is TGTGCCAGCAGCCTAGGGGAGAGTCAGCCCCAGCATTTT.

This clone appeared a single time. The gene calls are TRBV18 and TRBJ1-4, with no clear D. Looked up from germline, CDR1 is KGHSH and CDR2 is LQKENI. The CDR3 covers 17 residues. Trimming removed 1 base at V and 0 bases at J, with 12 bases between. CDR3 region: CASSPLATGATNEKLFF. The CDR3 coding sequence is TGTGCCAGCTCACCACTTGCGACTGGGGCAACTAATGAAAAACTGTTTTTT.